This T cell receptor beta chain was obtained from a study of siplizumab effects on memory and regulatory T cells. Overall study results and limits: The authors did not confirm suppressive function in proliferating Tregs from siplizumab cultures. The drug siplizumab significantly decreased the alloreactive sequences that could be traced to unstimulated CD4+ memory cells.

Generated by immunoSEQ multiplex PCR, the TCRdb table keeps only in-frame clones and is missing some. The sample holds fewer than 120,000 clones; approximately 92% are singletons and the top ten take 1.3%. In the case of this clone: Its antigen is unknown.

The CDR3 is 18 residues long. V lost 2 bases to trimming and J lost 11 bases, with 28 bases between them. CDR1 is SNHLY, CDR2 FYNNEI, per germline. The TCR comes from a human donor in good health. Material: CD4+ T cells sorted from blood. J is TRBJ1-5 and V is TRBV2; tentatively, D is TRBD1 (6 bases). CDR3 DNA: TGTGCCAGCAGTGAAAGGGGGGCGGACAGTTTCAGGTCAGTGGCCCAGCATTTT. It codes for CASSERGADSFRSVAQHF.